Presented here are 27 T cell receptor beta chains from one specimen sequenced in a study of T cell responses to AZD1222 COVID-19 vaccine. Sequenced by immunoSEQ multiplex PCR; TCRdb stores in-frame clones only, minus some. The repertoire holds roughly 170,000 clones, under 95% seen once, with under 2% in the top ten. The specimen was peripheral blood, collected 28 days after the second AZD1222 dose. Source of these receptors: an adult who received the AZD1222 COVID-19 vaccine.

The rearrangement uses TRBV9 and TRBJ1-2; 7 positions match TRBD1. The CDR3 runs to 15 residues. Germline lookup yields CDR1 SGDLS and CDR2 YYNGEE. V lost 4 bases and J lost 7; bases outside the gene matches: 13. CDR3 sequence: CASSPQERGHSGYTF. CDR3 nucleotide sequence: TGTGCCAGCAGCCCTCAGGAGAGGGGGCATTCTGGCTACACCTTC.

The genes are TRBV25-1 and TRBJ1-3; D gene uncertain. Germline CDR1 and CDR2: MGHDK and SYGVNS. This CDR3 has 14 amino acids. Trimming removed 1 base at V and 3 bases at J, with 7 bases between. The CDR3 DNA reads TGTGCCAGCAGTGAATGGGGAGGTGGAAACACCATATATTTT. Amino acids: CASSEWGGGNTIYF.

The rearrangement uses TRBV2 and TRBJ1-5; 9 nucleotides line up with TRBD1. The ends lost 4 bases at V and 1 base at J; junction bases unmatched: 11. The CDR3 is 18 amino acids. Germline assignment: CDR1 SNHLY and CDR2 FYNNEI. The DNA for the CDR3 is TGTGCCAGCAGTGGACGGACAGGGGTAGGAAGAAGCAATCAGCCCCAGCATTTT. It encodes CASSGRTGVGRSNQPQHF.

The chain recombines TRBV5-6 with TRBJ1-4; D is possibly TRBD1 (6 bases). The germline CDR1 and CDR2 sequences are SGHDT and YYEEEE. The CDR3 sequence is 16 residues long. V was clipped by 1 base and J by 5 bases, with 15 bases between them. In DNA form, the CDR3 reads TGTGCCAGCAGCTTGTTTTTTCTGGGACAAAATGAAAAACTGTTTTTT. Translated: CASSLFFLGQNEKLFF. Full variable domain (remainder filled in from reference TRBV5-6 and TRBJ1-4): DAGVTQSPTHLIKTRGQQVTLRCSPKSGHDTVSWYQQALGQGPQFIFQYYEEEERQRGNFPDRFSGHQFPNYSSELNVNALLLGDSALYLCASSLFFLGQNEKLFFGSGTQLSVL.

This chain uses TRBV7-9 with TRBJ1-1; D remains unclear. Germline CDR1 is SEHNR and CDR2 is FQNEAQ (reference sequence). The CDR3 totals 15 residues. Between the trimmed V and J ends, which lost 5 bases and 5 bases, there was a span of 18 bases. The DNA of the CDR3 is TGTGCCAGCAGCCCCGGCGGGGAGTGGGCTACTGAAGCTTTCTTT. It translates to CASSPGGEWATEAFF. Using reference TRBV7-9 and TRBJ1-1 for the parts outside the CDR3, the full variable domain is DTGVSQNPRHKITKRGQNVTFRCDPISEHNRLYWYRQTLGQGPEFLTYFQNEAQLEKSRLLSDRFSAERPKGSFSTLEIQRTEQGDSAMYLCASSPGGEWATEAFFGQGTRLTVV.

The chain is built from TRBV10-2 and TRBJ1-1, with 7 nucleotides matching TRBD1. The J segment lost 5 bases and the V segment lost 8 bases, leaving 5 bases of the junction unmatched. This CDR3 is built from 12 residues. The germline gives CDR1 WSHSY, CDR2 SAAADI. The CDR3 loop reads CASENRGTEAFF. The CDR3 DNA reads TGCGCCAGCGAAAACAGGGGTACTGAAGCTTTCTTT.

The chain recombines TRBV6-5 with TRBJ2-1; tentative D call: TRBD2 (6 bases). The CDR3 loop spans 13 amino acids. In germline, CDR1 is MNHEY, CDR2 SVGAGI. Between the trimmed V and J ends, which lost 7 bases and 5 bases, there was a span of 12 bases. DNA of the CDR3: TGTGCCAGCATAAGACTAGGGGACAATGAGCAGTTCTTC. Encoded protein: CASIRLGDNEQFF.

This clone was seen only once. V is TRBV21-1 and J is TRBJ1-4; the D segment call TRBD1 is taken from the table without a DNA check. TRBV21-1 is designated a pseudogene. The CDR3 spans 18 residues. This chain's CDR3 is CASSNPGHPASTNEKLFF. The CDR3 DNA reads as TGTGCCAGCAGCAACCCGGGACACCCTGCCTCAACTAATGAAAAACTGTTTTTT.

V gene TRBV19 combines with J gene TRBJ2-5; 10 bases line up with TRBD2. Germline values: CDR1 LNHDA, CDR2 SQIVND (reference sequence). The CDR3 totals 16 residues. Trimming cost V 6 bases and J 2 bases; bases outside gene matches: 9. The DNA of the CDR3 is TGTGCCAGTAGGCATTCTAGCGGGGGCCCTCAAGAGACCCAGTACTTC. This encodes CASRHSSGGPQETQYF.

The CDR3 nucleotides are TGTGCCAGCAGCTTACCGTACCTGAACACCGGGGAGCTGTTTTTT. It translates to CASSLPYLNTGELFF. J is TRBJ2-2 and V is TRBV11-3, with no clear D. Germline CDR1 reads SGHNT; CDR2 reads YENEEA. The CDR3 is 15 amino acids. V was shortened by 2 bases and J by 1 base, with 8 bases between the two germline ends.

The chain joins TRBV29-1 to TRBJ1-2; D is perhaps TRBD1 (5 bases). V was trimmed by 0 bases and J by 0 bases, leaving 11 bases between them. Germline V gene lookup returns CDR1 SQVTM and CDR2 ANQGSEA. This CDR3 region has 15 residues. In nucleotides, the CDR3 is TGCAGCGTTGAAGATCGACAGAGTGCTAACTATGGCTACACCTTC. It encodes CSVEDRQSANYGYTF.

The rearrangement links TRBV6-1 to TRBJ1-2; 7 bases align to TRBD1. The V and J ends lost 0 bases and 4 bases, in that order; junction bases with no gene match: 5. CDR3 length: 15 residues. Germline lookup yields CDR1 MNHNS and CDR2 SASEGT. CDR3 amino acids: CASSEAGRGFYGYTF. CDR3 nucleotide sequence: TGTGCCAGCAGTGAAGCAGGCAGGGGGTTCTATGGCTACACCTTC.

CDR3: CASSDRDRAEAFF. In DNA form, the CDR3 reads TGTGCCAGCAGTGATCGGGACAGGGCCGAAGCTTTCTTT. V is TRBV6-1 and J is TRBJ1-1; 9 bases are shared with TRBD1. Germline CDR1 and CDR2: MNHNS and SASEGT. The CDR3 has 13 amino acids. V shed 3 bases and J 8 bases; nucleotides not matched to a gene: 4.

This clone has just one count. The chain has TRBV5-4 and TRBJ2-7; D is undetermined. V was shortened by 1 base and J by 5 bases, with 4 bases between the two germline ends. CDR1 is SGHNT and CDR2 is YYREEE in the germline V gene (reference sequence). The CDR3 covers 11 residues. CDR3 loop: CASSLLNEQYF. The CDR3 DNA reads TGTGCCAGCAGCTTGTTAAACGAGCAGTACTTC.

The chain joins TRBV6-5 to TRBJ1-2; 7 positions agree with TRBD1. V lost 5 bases and J lost 6; bases outside the gene matches: 9. Germline V gene lookup returns CDR1 MNHEY and CDR2 SVGAGI. The CDR3 is made up of 14 amino acids. CDR3 sequence reads: CASSKTGRGDGYTF. The CDR3 bases are TGTGCCAGCAGTAAGACAGGGAGGGGCGATGGCTACACCTTC.

The chain is built from TRBV19 and TRBJ1-3; D call uncertain. Trimming took off 2 bases at V and 0 bases at J, with 5 bases between the two ends. The CDR3 runs 14 residues. The germline V gene encodes CDR1 LNHDA and CDR2 SQIVND (reference sequence). The CDR3 region is CASSILDSGNTIYF. CDR3 DNA: TGTGCCAGTAGTATACTTGACTCTGGAAACACCATATATTTT.

The count of this clone is one. V and J are TRBV6-5 and TRBJ1-5; D uncertain. In germline, CDR1 is MNHEY, CDR2 SVGAGI. Trimming took 0 bases from V and 2 from J, leaving 8 bases between them. This CDR3 contains 15 residues. This CDR3 is CASSYSVTGNQPQHF. In nucleotides, the CDR3 is TGTGCCAGCAGTTACTCCGTTACTGGCAATCAGCCCCAGCATTTT.

This sequence joins TRBV9 and TRBJ1-4; D gene uncertain. CDR3 size: 13 residues. Germline-derived CDR1 and CDR2 are SGDLS and YYNGEE. V lost 4 bases to trimming and J lost 11 bases, with 15 bases between them. The CDR3, as DNA: TGTGCCAGCAGCCCCAGTCCGGAGAGCAAACTGTTTTTT. Amino acids: CASSPSPESKLFF.

This chain's CDR3 is CASSHDPRTGISGELFF. Here the CDR3 DNA reads TGTGCCAGTAGTCACGATCCCAGAACAGGGATCAGCGGGGAGCTGTTTTTT. The V gene is TRBV19, the J gene TRBJ2-2; D perhaps matches TRBD1 (6 bases). This CDR3 is built from 17 residues. CDR1 and CDR2 (germline): LNHDA, SQIVND (reference sequence). Trimming took off 5 bases at V and 7 bases at J, with 23 bases between the two ends.

The chain joins TRBV4-1 to TRBJ2-7, with TRBD2 matching 11 bases. After removal of 3 bases from V and 7 bases from J, the junction contained 5 bases not matched to a gene. Per the germline V gene, CDR1 is MGHRA and CDR2 is YSYEKL. This CDR3 contains 14 residues. The CDR3 DNA follows: TGCGCCAGCAGCCAGTTAGCGGGAGGGAGGGAGCAGTACTTC. Residues: CASSQLAGGREQYF.

The chain is built from TRBV29-1 and TRBJ1-1; 9 nucleotides align to TRBD1. Unmatched junction bases numbered 8, after V lost 7 bases and J lost 2 bases. This CDR3 has 14 residues. Germline CDR1 and CDR2: SQVTM and ANQGSEA. CDR3 protein: CSAGTTGGNTEAFF. CDR3 nucleotides: TGCAGCGCAGGAACGACAGGGGGAAACACTGAAGCTTTCTTT.

This chain links TRBV2 with TRBJ2-5, with a possible D match to TRBD1 (5 bases). The V end was cut by 10 bases, the J end by 2 bases, with 8 bases between. The CDR3 extends over 11 amino acids. Germline V gene data show CDR1 as SNHLY and CDR2 as FYNNEI. CDR3 sequence reads: CAKTVQETQYF. CDR3 bases: TGTGCCAAGACAGTACAAGAGACCCAGTACTTC.

This clone was observed a few times. The V and J genes are TRBV7-2 and TRBJ2-1, with no clear D. CDR3 size: 14 residues. Trimming pared 4 bases from V and 2 bases from J, leaving 9 bases between. CDR1 is SGHTA, CDR2 FQGNSA, per germline. CDR3 in DNA: TGTGCCAGCAGCTGGTCAGCAACCTACAATGAGCAGTTCTTC. Translating it yields CASSWSATYNEQFF.

This rearrangement joins TRBV15 to TRBJ2-3, with 10 bases matching TRBD2. The germline gives CDR1 LNHNV, CDR2 YYDKDF (reference sequence). After removal of 1 base from V and 4 bases from J, the junction contained 8 bases not matched to a gene. The CDR3 is 17 amino acids. The CDR3 loop reads CATSRVDVAGGADTQYF. The DNA of the CDR3 is TGTGCCACCAGCAGAGTTGATGTAGCGGGGGGCGCAGATACGCAGTATTTT.

This rearrangement joins TRBV9 to TRBJ2-1; perhaps TRBD1 as D (5 bases). V shed 10 bases and J shed 8 bases, with 16 bases lying between them. This CDR3 spans 12 amino acids. Germline CDR1 SGDLS, CDR2 YYNGEE. The CDR3 DNA sequence: TGTGCCCGGCAGGGTGAAATATATGAGCAGTTCTTC. It yields the protein CARQGEIYEQFF.

This clone was counted once. The chain employs TRBV11-1 and TRBJ1-1; maybe TRBD1 (6 bases). The V and J ends lost 4 bases and 4 bases respectively, with 13 bases between them. Germline V gene data show CDR1 as SGHAT and CDR2 as FQDESV (reference sequence). The CDR3 is 14 amino acids. The CDR3 protein is CASSSQGSGTEAFF. The CDR3 bases are TGTGCCAGCAGCTCACAGGGTTCCGGCACTGAAGCTTTCTTT.

A single count supports this clone. V usage is TRBV5-1 and J usage is TRBJ1-2; perhaps TRBD1 as D (6 bases). CDR3 size: 14 residues. V was clipped by 0 bases and J by 2 bases, with 8 bases between them. Germline CDR1 SGHRS, CDR2 YFSETQ. Here the CDR3 reads CASSLGGQNYGYTF. The CDR3 nucleotides read TGCGCCAGCAGCTTGGGCGGACAGAACTATGGCTACACCTTC.